The T cell receptor (beta chain) described here comes from a study of cytomegalovirus exposure and HLA in healthy donors. V lost 5 bases and J 1 base, leaving 9 bases between the germline ends. CDR1 and CDR2 from the germline V gene are MNHNY and SVGAGI (reference sequence). This CDR3 has 14 residues. About this clone: Its antigen is unknown.

PCR used 60 Vbeta primers and 13 Jbeta primers. Only in-frame clones appear in the TCRdb table, and some are missing; sequencing was by immunoSEQ multiplex PCR. The sample includes some 130,000 clones. Overall study results and limits: Several of the most significant clusters appeared, in a later analysis, to be linked to common viral pathogens. Later on, an analysis tied around 17,000 TCR beta sequences to HLA alleles at 0.05 false discovery rate.

The study sampled nominally healthy donors, though unrecorded immune exposures were likely. The rearrangement links TRBV6-6 to TRBJ2-1; possible D gene TRBD1, 6 bases. Sequenced input: PBMCs. This clonotype was obtained from a man aged 18 to 29 in good health and CMV-seronegative. The CDR3 region is CASSLDRSYNEQFF. CDR3 in DNA: TGTGCCAGCAGTCTAGACAGGTCCTACAATGAGCAGTTCTTC.